This T cell receptor beta chain derives from a study of blood T cells in healthy people across ages. Sample-barcoded 5' priming and a J-beta primer mix drove a second PCR of about 6 to 12 cycles. TCRdb independently ran MiXCR on the 5' RACE reads; one entry per CDR3 protein. The sample holds roughly 700,000 distinct CDR3 sequences, 45% to 50% seen once. Material: blood. The clonotype originates from an older woman in good health.

The CDR3 region is CASSLMLSGKETQYF. As DNA, the CDR3 is TGTGCCAGCAGCTTAATGCTTAGCGGAAAAGAGACCCAGTACTTC. The chain carries TRBV7-9 and TRBJ2-5, with a weak D call TRBD2 (6 bases). Per germline, CDR1 SEHNR and CDR2 FQNEAQ (reference sequence). V was cut by 2 bases and J by 3 bases, with 13 bases left in between. The CDR3 sequence is 15 residues long.